This TCR beta chain stems from a study of shared clonotypes between healthy human individuals. The CDR3 is 16 amino acids. Germline values: CDR1 SGHVS, CDR2 FNYEAQ. Trimming shortened V by 2 bases and J by 1 base, and 14 bases separated the two germline ends. This table comes from immunoSEQ multiplex PCR, and its TCRdb copy is limited to in-frame clones, with some not included. This table has fewer than 400,000 clones, roughly 70% appearing once. The sequencing input was memory CD4+ T cells sorted from blood. Subset in this sample: CD45RA-negative fraction. The chain carries TRBV7-6 and TRBJ1-2; D unclear. This clonotype was obtained from a man aged 25-45 years in good health. The CDR3 nucleotides are TGTGCCAGCAGCTTAAAAATGGAACCCCTTAACTATGGCTACACCTTC. Its protein product is CASSLKMEPLNYGYTF.